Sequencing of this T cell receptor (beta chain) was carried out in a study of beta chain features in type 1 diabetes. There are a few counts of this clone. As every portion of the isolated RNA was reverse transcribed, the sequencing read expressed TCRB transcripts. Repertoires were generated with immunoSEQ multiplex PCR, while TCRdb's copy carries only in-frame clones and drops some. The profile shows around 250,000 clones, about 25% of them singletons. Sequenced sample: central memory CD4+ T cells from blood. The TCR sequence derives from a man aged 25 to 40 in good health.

The CDR3 region is CASSSDRVTDEQYF. CDR3 sequence (DNA): TGTGCCAGCAGTTCCGACAGGGTGACGGACGAGCAGTACTTC. This rearrangement joins TRBV6-5 to TRBJ2-7; 7 bases map to TRBD1. Germline CDR1 is MNHEY and CDR2 is SVGAGI. The CDR3 runs to 14 residues. The V segment lost 4 bases and the J segment 5 bases; nucleotides outside the gene matches: 8.